These 32 T cell receptor beta chains were all obtained from the same sample, sequenced in a study of T cell responses to AZD1222 COVID-19 vaccine. TCRdb's copy holds only in-frame clones and misses some; the assay was immunoSEQ multiplex PCR. In the table there are 100,000 or so clones, 85% to 90% of which are singletons. The specimen was peripheral blood, collected on day 0 of AZD1222 vaccination. The receptors originated from an adult in good health.

The V and J genes are TRBV7-9 and TRBJ1-5, with a possible D match to TRBD1 (6 bases). The CDR3 is 15 residues long. Germline V gene sequence: CDR1 SEHNR, CDR2 FQNEAQ (reference sequence). Trimming removed 5 bases from V and 5 bases from J, with 16 bases in between. The CDR3 DNA reads as TGTGCCAGCAGCGCTCCAGGGGCCTCCGATCAGCCCCAGCATTTT. It specifies CASSAPGASDQPQHF.

In this sample, this clone turned up many times. The genes are TRBV7-8 and TRBJ2-7, with 9 bases lining up with TRBD1. This CDR3 comprises 15 residues. Unmatched junction bases numbered 9, after V lost 5 bases and J lost 4 bases. CDR1 SGHVS and CDR2 FQNEAQ come from the germline V gene. The CDR3 sequence: CASSRDRVRWYEQYF. CDR3 bases: TGTGCCAGCAGCCGGGACAGGGTTAGATGGTACGAGCAGTACTTC. Using reference TRBV7-8 and TRBJ2-7 for the parts outside the CDR3, the full variable domain is GAGVSQSPRYKVAKRGQDVALRCDPISGHVSLFWYQQALGQGPEFLTYFQNEAQLDKSGLPSDRFFAERPEGSVSTLKIQRTQQEDSAVYLCASSRDRVRWYEQYFGPGTRLTVT.

This clone has just a few counts. The sample has other DNA sequences that encode this CDR3 too. V gene TRBV5-4 combines with J gene TRBJ2-2, with 7 bases identical to TRBD2. Germline V CDR1 and CDR2: SGHNT, YYREEE (reference sequence). V trimming: 10 bases; J trimming: 6 bases; junction bases outside the gene matches: 3. This CDR3 is 11 amino acids long. CDR3 DNA: TGTGCCGGGGGGGGTCCCGGGGAGCTGTTTTTT. Its translation: CAGGGPGELFF.

This clone was found once. This chain connects TRBV7-9 to TRBJ1-4; no reliable D call. The germline CDR1 and CDR2 sequences are SEHNR and FQNEAQ (reference sequence). The length of the CDR3 is 13 residues. The germline V and J ends were trimmed by 4 bases and 6 bases, with 9 bases remaining between them. The DNA for the CDR3 is TGTGCCAGCAGCTCTGAGGTCCATGAAAAACTGTTTTTT. The encoded protein is CASSSEVHEKLFF.

The chain couples TRBV24-1 to TRBJ2-3; D uncertain. The CDR3 contains 13 residues. Germline V CDR1 and CDR2: KGHDR, SFDVKD. V gave up 0 bases and J gave up 5 bases, with 5 bases separating them. The CDR3 protein is CATSDLLEDTQYF. In nucleotides, the CDR3 is TGTGCCACCAGTGATTTGCTAGAAGATACGCAGTATTTT.

V usage is TRBV5-1 and J usage is TRBJ1-6; a weak D match, TRBD1 (5 bases). The CDR3 contains 16 residues. Germline CDR1 SGHRS, CDR2 YFSETQ. V shed 0 bases and J shed 2 bases, with 9 bases lying between them. CDR3 sequence (DNA): TGCGCCAGCAGCTTGGAAGCGGGGGCCTATAATTCACCCCTCCACTTT. This encodes CASSLEAGAYNSPLHF. The variable domain in full, with the rest retrieved from reference TRBV5-1 and TRBJ1-6, is KAGVTQTPRYLIKTRGQQVTLSCSPISGHRSVSWYQQTPGQGLQFLFEYFSETQRNKGNFPGRFSGRQFSNSRSEMNVSTLELGDSALYLCASSLEAGAYNSPLHFGNGTRLTVT.

This clone was observed a handful of times. The V and J genes are TRBV6-5 and TRBJ1-2; D perhaps matches TRBD1 (5 bases). The CDR3 is 13 amino acids. Germline assignment: CDR1 MNHEY and CDR2 SVGAGI. V lost 5 bases to trimming and J lost 8 bases, with 15 bases between them. The CDR3 DNA sequence: TGTGCCAGCAGTCTCCGGGACCAAGGGGGCTACACCTTC. Translating gives CASSLRDQGGYTF.

This clone was counted once. The chain couples TRBV5-6 to TRBJ2-7, with D possibly matching TRBD2 (6 bases). V lost 0 bases and J lost 2, with 12 bases in between. The CDR3 is made up of 15 amino acids. Germline values: CDR1 SGHDT, CDR2 YYEEEE. DNA of the CDR3: TGTGCCAGCAGCTTGGAGGGTAGCGGAACCTACGAGCAGTACTTC. Its translation is CASSLEGSGTYEQYF.

This clone was seen just once. The chain uses TRBV11-3 and TRBJ1-1, with TRBD1 identical over 9 bases. This CDR3 is built from 16 residues. CDR1 SGHNT and CDR2 YENEEA come from the germline V gene. Losses at the gene ends were 5 bases for V and 9 bases for J; bases not matched to a gene: 16. The CDR3 here is CASSPRGGTGQGQAFF. The CDR3 DNA follows: TGTGCCAGCAGCCCGCGGGGGGGGACGGGACAGGGACAAGCTTTCTTT.

The sample holds one count of this clone. The rearrangement links TRBV10-3 to TRBJ1-1; D is possibly TRBD1 (5 bases). This CDR3 spans 14 amino acids. Trimming pared 4 bases from V and 0 bases from J, leaving 9 bases between. Looked up from germline, CDR1 is ENHRY and CDR2 is SYGVKD. The CDR3 loop reads CAISGGKLNTEAFF. The CDR3, as DNA: TGTGCCATCAGTGGGGGCAAACTGAACACTGAAGCTTTCTTT.

CDR3: CASSQVGRGREKLFF. The CDR3 DNA is TGTGCCAGCAGCCAAGTGGGTAGGGGGCGTGAAAAACTGTTTTTT. The chain recombines TRBV3-1 (or the pseudogene TRBV3-2) with TRBJ1-4, with TRBD1 matching over 7 bases. Trimming removed 1 base from V and 7 bases from J; junction bases left unmatched: 6. CDR3 length: 15 residues. Germline CDR1 LGHDT, CDR2 YNNKEL (reference sequence).

The rearrangement uses TRBV5-8 and TRBJ2-2; unclear D gene. Germline loops: CDR1 SGHTS, CDR2 YDEGEE. Trimming left V 4 bases short and J 1 base short, with 14 bases between. The CDR3 consists of 16 residues. As DNA, the CDR3 is TGTGCCAGCAGCCGAGGTCTTTCCTGGAACACCGGGGAGCTGTTTTTT. Residues: CASSRGLSWNTGELFF. Drawing the rest from reference TRBV5-8 and TRBJ2-2, the complete variable domain is EAGVTQSPTHLIKTRGQQATLRCSPISGHTSVYWYQQALGLGLQFLLWYDEGEERNRGNFPPRFSGRQFPNYSSELNVNALELEDSALYLCASSRGLSWNTGELFFGEGSRLTVL.

The gene calls are TRBV9 and TRBJ1-1; 7 bases agree with TRBD1. From germline, CDR1 is SGDLS and CDR2 YYNGEE. This CDR3 is built from 14 residues. Germline trimming cut 2 bases from V and 5 bases from J; bases unmatched to any gene: 6. CDR3 nucleotide sequence: TGTGCCAGCAGCGTTCTGACAGGGCCAACTGAAGCTTTCTTT. This gives the protein CASSVLTGPTEAFF.

This clone was detected only once. V is TRBV19 and J is TRBJ1-2, with no clear D. The V end was cut by 6 bases, the J end by 3 bases, with 2 bases between. The CDR3 spans 10 residues. CDR1 is LNHDA, CDR2 SQIVND, per germline (reference sequence). Here the CDR3 reads CASSHYGYTF. The CDR3 nucleotides are TGTGCCAGTAGCCACTATGGCTACACCTTC.

In its sample, this clone was seen a few times. V usage is TRBV6-2 or TRBV6-3 and J usage is TRBJ2-7, with D possibly TRBD2 on 5 matching bases. The CDR3 totals 15 residues. The germline V gene encodes CDR1 MNHEY and CDR2 SVGEGT. The V end was cut by 2 bases, the J end by 0 bases, with 11 bases between. In DNA, the CDR3 is TGTGCCAGCAGTTACAGCAGCGGAAACTCCTACGAGCAGTACTTC. Protein sequence: CASSYSSGNSYEQYF.

The V call is TRBV9, the J call TRBJ2-1; possible D gene TRBD1, 6 bases. Germline CDR1 and CDR2: SGDLS and YYNGEE. The CDR3 has 18 residues. V shed 3 bases and J shed 3 bases, with 22 bases lying between them. The CDR3: CASSARPLQGPSYNEQFF. In nucleotides, the CDR3 is TGTGCCAGCAGCGCCCGCCCCTTACAGGGACCCAGCTACAATGAGCAGTTCTTC.

The V call is TRBV18, the J call TRBJ1-3, with TRBD1 matching 8 bases. Unmatched junction bases numbered 7, after V lost 5 bases and J lost 4 bases. Germline loops: CDR1 KGHSH, CDR2 LQKENI. The CDR3 totals 15 residues. Written as DNA, the CDR3 is TGTGCCAGCTCATCGGACAGGGCGGGCGGAAACACCATATATTTT. Translation: CASSSDRAGGNTIYF.

V is TRBV19 and J is TRBJ2-2, with 8 bases aligning to TRBD2. The CDR3 sequence is 14 residues long. With V trimmed by 7 bases and J by 2 bases, 3 bases remained unmatched. The V gene's germline CDR1 is LNHDA and CDR2 SQIVND (reference sequence). CDR3 sequence: CASKAGGNTGELFF. The CDR3 nucleotides read TGTGCCAGTAAGGCGGGGGGAAACACCGGGGAGCTGTTTTTT.

The rearrangement joins TRBV27 to TRBJ2-5; 8 nucleotides align to TRBD2. Germline V gene sequence: CDR1 MNHEY, CDR2 SMNVEV (reference sequence). Trimming removed 0 bases from V and 4 bases from J; junction bases left unmatched: 10. CDR3 length equals 17 residues. CDR3 bases: TGTGCCAGCAGTTTATCGGGTGAATGGGCGGGGGGAGAGACCCAGTACTTC. Translating gives CASSLSGEWAGGETQYF.

This clone showed up just once. J is TRBJ2-7 and V is TRBV9; 11 bases are shared with TRBD1. CDR3 length: 15 amino acids. Unmatched junction bases numbered 2, after V lost 0 bases and J lost 3 bases. Germline V gene data show CDR1 as SGDLS and CDR2 as YYNGEE. As DNA, the CDR3 is TGTGCCAGCAGCGTAGGGGGACAGGGGGTCTACGAGCAGTACTTC. Translation gives CASSVGGQGVYEQYF.

The chain carries TRBV5-1 and TRBJ1-1; tentative D call: TRBD1 (6 bases). This CDR3 has 15 amino acids. The V end was cut by 4 bases, the J end by 5 bases, with 18 bases between. Germline-derived CDR1 and CDR2 are SGHRS and YFSETQ. DNA for the CDR3: TGCGCCAGCAGCCCCGGTGGGGGGCAGGGTACTGAAGCTTTCTTT. Translated, it gives CASSPGGGQGTEAFF.

V gene TRBV7-6 combines with J gene TRBJ1-6, with D hard to call. Trimming took 5 bases from V and 4 from J, leaving 9 bases between them. CDR1 and CDR2 (germline): SGHVS, FNYEAQ. This CDR3 is 14 amino acids long. CDR3 coding DNA: TGTGCCAGCAGCCGACATGTTTATAATTCACCCCTCCACTTT. Protein: CASSRHVYNSPLHF. The variable domain in full, with the rest retrieved from reference TRBV7-6 and TRBJ1-6, is GAGVSQSPRYKVTKRGQDVALRCDPISGHVSLYWYRQALGQGPEFLTYFNYEAQQDKSGLPNDRFSAERPEGSISTLTIQRTEQRDSAMYRCASSRHVYNSPLHFGNGTRLTVT.

This clone has a handful of counts. The genes are TRBV12-1 and TRBJ2-7. TRBV12-1 is designated a pseudogene. The CDR3 loop spans 14 amino acids. The CDR3 region is CASSMGTGPAYKYF. CDR3 nucleotide sequence: TGTGCCAGCAGCATGGGGACGGGCCCCGCGTACAAGTACTTC.

This clone is a singleton in its sample. This chain uses TRBV6-5 with TRBJ1-4, with a weak D call TRBD1 (6 bases). This CDR3 contains 14 residues. CDR1 MNHEY and CDR2 SVGAGI come from the germline V gene. V lost 6 bases and J lost 7, with 15 bases in between. Here the CDR3 DNA reads TGTGCCAGCAGCCTCGTGGGGGCGGCTGAAAAACTGTTTTTT. Its protein is CASSLVGAAEKLFF.

The V gene is TRBV4-2, the J gene TRBJ2-3; the match to TRBD2 covers 13 bases. Germline trimming cut 0 bases from V and 14 bases from J; bases unmatched to any gene: 5. Germline loops: CDR1 LGHNA, CDR2 YNFKEQ. The CDR3 has 14 residues. Here the CDR3 reads CASSQEKGLAGRYF. The CDR3 DNA reads TGTGCCAGCAGCCAAGAGAAGGGACTAGCGGGACGGTATTTT.

The chain links TRBV4-1 to TRBJ1-3; 7 positions match TRBD1. The germline gives CDR1 MGHRA, CDR2 YSYEKL. With V trimmed by 1 base and J by 4 bases, 1 base remained unmatched. The CDR3 loop spans 14 amino acids. The chain's CDR3 is CASSQAGQGNTIYF. Written as DNA, the CDR3 is TGCGCCAGCAGCCAAGCGGGACAGGGAAACACCATATATTTT.

The CDR3 DNA reads as TGTGCCAGCAGCTTAACATCGGGGACAAGATCACCCCTCCACTTT. Protein product: CASSLTSGTRSPLHF. This chain uses TRBV7-3 with TRBJ1-6; TRBD1 might be the D (6 bases). Germline CDR1 and CDR2: SGHTA and FQGTGA. This CDR3 region has 15 residues. Trimming shortened V by 0 bases and J by 10 bases, and 13 bases separated the two germline ends.

J is TRBJ1-3 and V is TRBV18; D may be TRBD1 (5 bases). This CDR3 has 16 amino acids. V gave up 1 base and J gave up 2 bases, with 12 bases separating them. The germline gives CDR1 KGHSH, CDR2 LQKENI. This CDR3 is CASSPLGGPAGNTIYF. CDR3 nucleotide sequence: TGTGCCAGCTCACCACTTGGGGGTCCTGCTGGAAACACCATATATTTT.

The J gene is TRBJ2-7, the V gene TRBV7-3; D is undetermined. V was cut by 5 bases and J by 0 bases, with 8 bases left in between. The CDR3 is 13 residues long. Looked up from germline, CDR1 is SGHTA and CDR2 is FQGTGA. The CDR3: CASSPTGSYEQYF. In DNA form, the CDR3 reads TGTGCCAGCAGCCCGACGGGCTCCTACGAGCAGTACTTC. Supplemented by reference TRBV7-3 and TRBJ2-7, the full variable domain reads GAGVSQTPSNKVTEKGKYVELRCDPISGHTALYWYRQSLGQGPEFLIYFQGTGAADDSGLPNDRFFAVRPEGSVSTLKIQRTERGDSAVYLCASSPTGSYEQYFGPGTRLTVT.

CDR3 DNA sequence: TGTGCCAGCAGTGATGGGCTAGCGGGCACCGGGGAGCTGTTTTTT. This translates into CASSDGLAGTGELFF. J is TRBJ2-2 and V is TRBV2; 8 bases align to TRBD2. Germline V gene sequence: CDR1 SNHLY, CDR2 FYNNEI. J gave up 4 bases and V 3 bases, and 4 bases lay outside the gene matches. The CDR3 has 15 residues.

The genes are TRBV29-1 and TRBJ2-1, with no clear D. V was cut by 7 bases and J by 9 bases, with 19 bases left in between. This CDR3 has 13 amino acids. Germline V gene sequence: CDR1 SQVTM, CDR2 ANQGSEA. CDR3 region: CSATRTRWSEQFF. The DNA of the CDR3 is TGCAGCGCGACCAGAACGCGTTGGAGTGAGCAGTTCTTC.

This clone was counted between two and nine times. The gene calls are TRBV28 and TRBJ2-7; D possibly corresponds to TRBD2 (6 bases). The ends were cut back, 5 bases at V and 0 bases at J, with 23 bases in the middle. CDR3 length equals 18 residues. Germline CDR1 and CDR2: MDHEN and SYDVKM. As DNA, the CDR3 is TGTGCCAGCAGTCTCTCGACTAGAATTGCGAGGAGCTCCTACGAGCAGTACTTC. This encodes CASSLSTRIARSSYEQYF.